One sample yielded the 21 T cell receptor beta chains listed below, sequenced in a study of T cell responses to AZD1222 COVID-19 vaccine. Generated by immunoSEQ multiplex PCR, the TCRdb table keeps only in-frame clones and is missing some. The sample has more than 140,000 clones, around nine tenths seen once. This material consisted of peripheral blood, taken on day 0 of AZD1222 vaccination. All receptors come from an adult in good health.

The rearrangement links TRBV5-4 to TRBJ1-1; possibly TRBD1 for D (5 bases). The germline V gene has CDR1 SGHNT and CDR2 YYREEE (reference sequence). The germline V and J ends were trimmed by 4 bases and 1 base, with 11 bases remaining between them. The CDR3 has 14 residues. The CDR3 protein is CASSAGAANTEAFF. In DNA, the CDR3 is TGTGCCAGCAGCGCCGGGGCCGCGAACACTGAAGCTTTCTTT. Full variable domain (outside the CDR3, taken from reference TRBV5-4 and TRBJ1-1): ETGVTQSPTHLIKTRGQQVTLRCSSQSGHNTVSWYQQALGQGPQFIFQYYREEENGRGNFPPRFSGLQFPNYSSELNVNALELDDSALYLCASSAGAANTEAFFGQGTRLTVV.

The chain joins TRBV7-9 to TRBJ2-7; D may be TRBD1 (6 bases). Between the trimmed V and J ends, which lost 3 bases and 0 bases, there was a span of 21 bases. The CDR3 length is 18 residues. Per the germline V gene, CDR1 is SEHNR and CDR2 is FQNEAQ (reference sequence). This chain's CDR3 is CASSFRDIWTGISYEQYF. The CDR3 DNA reads TGTGCCAGCAGCTTTAGGGACATTTGGACTGGGATCTCCTACGAGCAGTACTTC.

The table lists this clone with a count of one. The J gene is TRBJ1-5, the V gene TRBV28, with 8 bases lining up with TRBD1. Germline V CDR1 and CDR2: MDHEN, SYDVKM. The junction had 12 bases not matched to a gene; V was cut back by 8 bases and J by 6 bases. The CDR3 runs 15 residues. The CDR3 protein is CASLPTGGFRQPQHF. CDR3 in DNA: TGTGCCAGCCTACCAACAGGGGGGTTTCGTCAGCCCCAGCATTTT.

This chain connects TRBV7-3 to TRBJ2-2, with no clear D. The CDR3 runs to 13 residues. Germline V gene lookup returns CDR1 SGHTA and CDR2 FQGTGA. Trimming removed 6 bases from V and 5 bases from J, with 10 bases in between. The CDR3 spells CASRPEGTGELFF. The CDR3 nucleotides read TGTGCCAGCAGGCCGGAAGGGACCGGGGAGCTGTTTTTT.

The chain has TRBV7-9 and TRBJ1-6; D unresolved. The CDR3 has 14 residues. Per the germline V gene, CDR1 is SEHNR and CDR2 is FQNEAQ (reference sequence). Between the trimmed V and J ends, which lost 4 bases and 7 bases, there was a span of 11 bases. CDR3 coding DNA: TGTGCCAGCAGCTACCGGGCCTCGAATTCACCCCTCCACTTT. Encoded protein: CASSYRASNSPLHF.

The chain is built from TRBV11-2 and TRBJ2-1, with 14 positions matching TRBD2. The CDR3 sequence is 14 residues long. V was pared by 6 bases and J by 15 bases, with 10 bases of the junction left unmatched. Germline assignment: CDR1 SGHAT and CDR2 FQNNGV. The chain's CDR3 is CASSRGTSGSTLFF. The CDR3 DNA follows: TGTGCCAGCAGTCGAGGGACTAGCGGGAGTACGCTGTTCTTC.

This chain uses TRBV5-6 with TRBJ1-2; D unclear. CDR3 size: 11 residues. Germline CDR1 SGHDT, CDR2 YYEEEE. V shed 3 bases and J shed 2 bases, with 2 bases lying between them. The CDR3 nucleotides are TGTGCCAGCAGCTACAACTATGGCTACACCTTC. Translation gives CASSYNYGYTF.

The J gene is TRBJ2-5, the V gene TRBV5-1; 12 bases line up with TRBD1. CDR3 size: 16 residues. V was pared by 3 bases and J by 5 bases, with 8 bases of the junction left unmatched. The germline CDR1 and CDR2 sequences are SGHRS and YFSETQ. In DNA form, the CDR3 reads TGCGCCAGCAGCTCGGGACAGGGGGCGAGGAGGGAGACCCAGTACTTC. It translates to CASSSGQGARRETQYF.

The genes are TRBV11-2 and TRBJ2-1, with 11 bases fitting TRBD2. The germline gives CDR1 SGHAT, CDR2 FQNNGV. The V gene end was trimmed by 3 bases and the J gene end by 7 bases; junction bases not matched to a gene: 5. The CDR3 is made up of 15 amino acids. CDR3 protein: CASSFTSGRGNEQFF. The DNA of the CDR3 is TGTGCCAGCAGCTTTACTAGCGGGAGAGGAAATGAGCAGTTCTTC.

The chain joins TRBV7-9 to TRBJ2-1; a possible D gene is TRBD1 (6 bases). Germline lookup yields CDR1 SEHNR and CDR2 FQNEAQ (reference sequence). The CDR3 contains 15 residues. V lost 3 bases and J lost 3, with 12 bases in between. CDR3 nucleotide sequence: TGTGCCAGCAGCTTCGGAACGGGACACTACAATGAGCAGTTCTTC. This codes for CASSFGTGHYNEQFF.

The rearrangement joins TRBV2 to TRBJ2-7, with 10 bases identical to TRBD1. Losses at the gene ends were 4 bases for V and 10 bases for J; bases not matched to a gene: 4. Germline V gives CDR1 SNHLY, CDR2 FYNNEI. The CDR3 has 12 residues. The DNA of the CDR3 is TGTGCCAGCAGTGGGGACAGGGGTCCTCAGTACTTC. Protein: CASSGDRGPQYF.

The chain couples TRBV13 to TRBJ2-2, with D uncertain. The V end was cut by 1 base, the J end by 4 bases, with 10 bases between. CDR1 PRHDT and CDR2 FYEKMQ come from the germline V gene (reference sequence). The CDR3 extends over 15 amino acids. In DNA form, the CDR3 reads TGTGCCAGCAGCTTAGTAGGCCCGAGCACCGGGGAGCTGTTTTTT. Translation gives CASSLVGPSTGELFF.

The chain carries TRBV28 and TRBJ1-4, with 8 bases identical to TRBD1. This CDR3 has 18 residues. The junction had 13 bases not matched to a gene; V was cut back by 4 bases and J by 3 bases. Germline assignment: CDR1 MDHEN and CDR2 SYDVKM. The CDR3 here is CASSSWTGLTLANEKLFF. In DNA form, the CDR3 reads TGTGCCAGCAGTTCTTGGACAGGGTTGACCCTTGCTAATGAAAAACTGTTTTTT.

V and J are TRBV7-6 and TRBJ2-3; 8 bases fit TRBD1. The CDR3 has 14 residues. CDR1 is SGHVS, CDR2 FNYEAQ, per germline. Losses at the gene ends were 4 bases for V and 1 base for J; bases not matched to a gene: 1. The CDR3, as DNA: TGTGCCAGCAGCTCGGGACAGGGCACAGATACGCAGTATTTT. Translated, it gives CASSSGQGTDTQYF.

The chain couples TRBV28 to TRBJ2-7, with 10 nucleotides matching TRBD2. Germline V gene data show CDR1 as MDHEN and CDR2 as SYDVKM. CDR3 length: 13 residues. J was trimmed by 5 bases and V by 11 bases; bases with no gene match: 9. The DNA for the CDR3 is TGTGCCGGTCGGGTAGCGGGAGGAAACGAGCAGTACTTC. This gives the protein CAGRVAGGNEQYF.

There are a few counts of this clone. The gene calls are TRBV27 and TRBJ1-5, with D maybe TRBD1 (5 bases). CDR3 size: 14 residues. V gave up 6 bases and J gave up 4 bases, with 13 bases separating them. Germline V gene lookup returns CDR1 MNHEY and CDR2 SMNVEV (reference sequence). The CDR3 bases are TGTGCCAGCAGCCTTATGGGGACTAATCAGCCCCAGCATTTT. Its protein product is CASSLMGTNQPQHF.

The gene calls are TRBV19 and TRBJ1-1, with D unresolved. The CDR3 covers 14 residues. Trimming cost V 2 bases and J 5 bases, with 12 bases left between them. Germline loops: CDR1 LNHDA, CDR2 SQIVND (reference sequence). The CDR3 nucleotides are TGTGCCAGTAGTATAATGAGCACCTCGACTGAAGCTTTCTTT. As protein: CASSIMSTSTEAFF.

This chain links TRBV18 with TRBJ2-3; possible D gene TRBD2, 6 bases. The CDR3 has 16 amino acids. The germline V and J ends were trimmed by 2 bases and 0 bases, with 12 bases remaining between them. CDR1 and CDR2 (germline): KGHSH, LQKENI. In DNA, the CDR3 is TGTGCCAGCTCACCAGATGGGAGGCCTAGCACAGATACGCAGTATTTT. This encodes CASSPDGRPSTDTQYF.

The chain joins TRBV7-2 to TRBJ1-4, with 8 bases lining up with TRBD1. V shed 0 bases, J shed 8 bases, and the junction held 5 bases outside the gene matches. The length of the CDR3 is 15 residues. The germline gives CDR1 SGHTA, CDR2 FQGNSA. For the CDR3, the DNA is TGTGCCAGCAGCTTAGCGGACAGGGTTGGGGAAAAACTGTTTTTT. Its translation is CASSLADRVGEKLFF.

The genes are TRBV27 and TRBJ1-5; D possibly corresponds to TRBD1 (5 bases). Trimming took 4 bases from V and 6 from J, leaving 10 bases between them. The V gene's germline CDR1 is MNHEY and CDR2 SMNVEV (reference sequence). The CDR3 is 13 residues long. The CDR3: CASSSQGRQPQHF. CDR3 nucleotide sequence: TGTGCCAGCAGTTCCCAGGGTCGTCAGCCCCAGCATTTT.

The chain is built from TRBV15 and TRBJ1-4, with D perhaps TRBD1 (5 bases). The CDR3 totals 16 residues. CDR1 is LNHNV, CDR2 YYDKDF, per germline (reference sequence). The germline V and J ends were trimmed by 0 bases and 0 bases, with 8 bases remaining between them. CDR3 nucleotides: TGTGCCACCAGCAGAGATTGGGGGGCAACTAATGAAAAACTGTTTTTT. Protein: CATSRDWGATNEKLFF.